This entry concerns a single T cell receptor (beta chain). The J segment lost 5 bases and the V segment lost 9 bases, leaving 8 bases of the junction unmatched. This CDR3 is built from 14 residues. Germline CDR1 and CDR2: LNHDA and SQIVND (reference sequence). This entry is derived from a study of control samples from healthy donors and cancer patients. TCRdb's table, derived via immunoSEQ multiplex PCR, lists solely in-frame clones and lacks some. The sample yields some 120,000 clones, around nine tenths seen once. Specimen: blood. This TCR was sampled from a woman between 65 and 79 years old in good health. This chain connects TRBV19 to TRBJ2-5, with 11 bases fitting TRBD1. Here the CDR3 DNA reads TGTGCCAGCGCAGGACAGGGGGCGGGGGAGACCCAGTACTTC. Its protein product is CASAGQGAGETQYF.